Presented here are 3 T cell receptor beta chains from one specimen sequenced in a study of Ad26.COV2.S vaccination and SARS-CoV-2 variants. Treatment: approximately 18 received Ad26.COV2.S at low or high dose, single or two shots; about five received placebo; per-sample allocation not given. Sampling was performed 63 days after the first vaccine or placebo injection. Profiling relied on immunoSEQ multiplex PCR, and the TCRdb table lists in-frame clones only, not all of them. Here the sample spans 400,000 to 450,000 clones, 80% to 95% being singletons. This specimen was peripheral blood, taken in a trial of Ad26.COV2.S vaccine versus placebo. The receptor set was obtained from a person aged 18 to 59 who received the Ad26.COV2.S COVID-19 vaccine or a placebo.

The rearrangement uses TRBV7-9 and TRBJ2-1; 7 nucleotides match TRBD2. Trimming cost V 11 bases and J 3 bases; bases outside gene matches: 7. The germline CDR1 and CDR2 sequences are SEHNR and FQNEAQ (reference sequence). This CDR3 spans 13 amino acids. The DNA for the CDR3 is TGTGCCCGGTCAGCGGGGTTCTACAATGAGCAGTTCTTC. Translating it yields CARSAGFYNEQFF.

This chain uses TRBV30 with TRBJ1-3, with D hard to call. Germline CDR1 GTSNPN, CDR2 SVGIG (reference sequence). The CDR3 length is 12 residues. V lost 2 bases and J 5 bases, leaving 7 bases between the germline ends. This CDR3 is CAWSKGRNTIYF. The DNA for the CDR3 is TGTGCCTGGAGTAAAGGACGAAACACCATATATTTT.

This rearrangement joins TRBV4-1 to TRBJ1-1; the D is unclear. Germline CDR1 reads MGHRA; CDR2 reads YSYEKL. V was pared by 0 bases and J by 1 base, with 9 bases between. The CDR3 runs to 15 residues. The CDR3 DNA is TGCGCCAGCAGCCAAGATGGGTACGAGAACACTGAAGCTTTCTTT. It encodes CASSQDGYENTEAFF.